The 10 T cell receptor beta chains in this list originate from one sample, sequenced in a study of human T cells and chemical hapten exposure. MiXCR was run by TCRdb on the RACE reads, yielding one entry per CDR3 protein. The sample contains 84,000 or so distinct CDR3 sequences, over 9.5% of which appear only once. The time point: patch test 1, 2 weeks after DPC sensitization. The treatment is: therapeutic diphenylcyclopropenone sensitization with weekly scalp DPC. The sequences come from whole blood, collected in connection with sensitization to the hapten diphenylcyclopropenone (DPC). All receptors come from a man aged 40-49 years with alopecia areata. Some clones in this sample may be carry-over from other donors' samples.

This clonotype occurred a few times. This chain joins TRBV14 and TRBJ2-5, with TRBD2 matching over 11 bases. J lost 3 bases, V lost 0 bases, and 6 bases had no gene match. Germline CDR1 reads SGHDN; CDR2 reads FVKESK. CDR3 length: 17 amino acids. CDR3 sequence: CASSQESLLAGEETQYF. CDR3 in DNA: TGTGCCAGCAGCCAAGAGAGTCTACTAGCGGGAGAAGAGACCCAGTACTTC.

This chain links TRBV6-1 with TRBJ2-1; TRBD2 matches 7 bases. This CDR3 has 15 residues. The V gene end was trimmed by 2 bases and the J gene end by 9 bases; junction bases not matched to a gene: 10. Germline loops: CDR1 MNHNS, CDR2 SASEGT. The chain's CDR3 is CASSELGRGVGEQFF. CDR3 coding DNA: TGTGCCAGCAGTGAATTGGGACGGGGGGTAGGTGAGCAGTTCTTC.

This clonotype has a count of ten or more. V gene TRBV29-1 combines with J gene TRBJ2-3, with TRBD2 identical over 9 bases. The V gene end was trimmed by 3 bases and the J gene end by 4 bases; junction bases not matched to a gene: 2. This CDR3 contains 13 residues. In germline, CDR1 is SQVTM, CDR2 ANQGSEA. CDR3 nucleotides: TGCAGCGTTGAGACTAGCGGAGCAGATACGCAGTATTTT. Its protein product is CSVETSGADTQYF.

This clonotype was recorded a few times. V and J are TRBV29-1 and TRBJ2-5; TRBD2 might be the D (5 bases). Trimming stripped 5 bases from V and 3 bases from J, with 13 bases between. CDR1 and CDR2 (germline): SQVTM, ANQGSEA. This CDR3 has 13 amino acids. The CDR3 sequence: CSVYGEGKETQYF. For the CDR3, the DNA is TGCAGCGTTTACGGAGAGGGCAAAGAGACCCAGTACTTC.

This clonotype was detected ten times or more. The J gene is TRBJ2-7, the V gene TRBV29-1; possible D gene TRBD1, 5 bases. Germline V gene data show CDR1 as SQVTM and CDR2 as ANQGSEA. Deletions cut 4 bases from V and 4 bases from J, with 8 bases between. The CDR3 length is 11 residues. CDR3 residues: CSVGTGYEQYV. The CDR3 nucleotides are TGCAGCGTTGGAACAGGATACGAGCAGTACGTC.

The chain carries TRBV11-1 and TRBJ1-1; D call uncertain. This CDR3 region has 13 residues. Germline V gene lookup returns CDR1 SGHAT and CDR2 FQDESV (reference sequence). With 4 bases removed from V and 1 base from J, the gap between germline ends came to 7 bases. CDR3 amino acids: CASSSNPNTEAFF. The CDR3 DNA follows: TGTGCCAGCAGCTCAAACCCGAACACTGAAGCTTTCTTT.

This chain links TRBV5-1 with TRBJ1-2; 10 nucleotides line up with TRBD1. This CDR3 has 14 residues. The junction had 7 bases not matched to a gene; V was cut back by 5 bases and J by 6 bases. Germline CDR1 is SGHRS and CDR2 is YFSETQ. CDR3 coding DNA: TGCGCCAGCAGTTTCTCGACAGGGGGCCATGGCTACACCTTC. The encoded protein is CASSFSTGGHGYTF.

This chain joins TRBV4-1 and TRBJ2-7, with 8 bases identical to TRBD2. The CDR3 is 21 amino acids. Unmatched junction bases numbered 21, after V lost 0 bases and J lost 2 bases. CDR1 and CDR2 from the germline V gene are MGHRA and YSYEKL. The CDR3 is CASSQDLGRALFRYCTYEQYF. In nucleotides, the CDR3 is TGCGCCAGCAGCCAAGATCTCGGGAGGGCCCTCTTTAGGTATTGCACCTACGAGCAGTACTTC.

This clonotype was seen repeatedly, ten times or more. The chain links TRBV29-1 to TRBJ2-1; 11 positions match TRBD2. The trim removed 5 bases at V and 10 bases at J, leaving 16 bases unmatched. This CDR3 contains 16 residues. Germline lookup yields CDR1 SQVTM and CDR2 ANQGSEA. In nucleotides, the CDR3 is TGCAGCGTTCTACTTAGCGGGAGGGCCTTGACGGGGGAGCAGTTCTTC. This translates into CSVLLSGRALTGEQFF.

The chain combines TRBV29-1 with TRBJ2-7; D assignment may be TRBD1 or TRBD2 (5 bases each). Germline CDR1 SQVTM, CDR2 ANQGSEA. V lost 7 bases to trimming and J lost 7 bases, with 20 bases between them. This CDR3 has 13 residues. Here the CDR3 reads CSGKGPTSTEQYF. CDR3 sequence (DNA): TGCAGCGGAAAGGGACCGACCTCCACTGAGCAGTACTTC.